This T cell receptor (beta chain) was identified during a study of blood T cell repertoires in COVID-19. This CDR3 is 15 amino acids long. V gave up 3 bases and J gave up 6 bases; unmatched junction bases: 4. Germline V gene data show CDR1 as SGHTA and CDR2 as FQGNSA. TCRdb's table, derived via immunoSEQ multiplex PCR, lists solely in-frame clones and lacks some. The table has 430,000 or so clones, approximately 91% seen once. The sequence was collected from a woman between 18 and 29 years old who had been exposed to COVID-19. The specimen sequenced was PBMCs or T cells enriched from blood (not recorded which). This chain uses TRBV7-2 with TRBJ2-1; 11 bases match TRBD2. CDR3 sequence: CASSFLAGGGNEQFF. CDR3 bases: TGTGCCAGCAGCTTCCTAGCGGGAGGCGGCAATGAGCAGTTCTTC.